This TCR beta chain was captured in a study of spatial heterogeneity in lung cancer. Study context: Detected sequences consistently included more beta-chain ones than alpha-chain ones.

This clonotype was seen repeatedly, ten times or more. Time point here: sample taken at primary tumor resection. The presence of a unique molecular identifier marked each TCR cDNA molecule. TCRdb reanalysed the 5' RACE reads using MiXCR and keeps one entry per CDR3 protein. The top ten hold about 5% of the sample, which has 23,000 or so distinct CDR3 sequences, about 4.7% seen once. CDR1 is SGDLS, CDR2 YYNGEE, per germline. Trimming took off 2 bases at V and 7 bases at J, with 15 bases between the two ends. This CDR3 region has 15 residues. Sequenced here: PBMCs, sampled at surgery. The origin of this receptor is a male donor with early-stage non-small cell lung cancer. V and J are TRBV9 and TRBJ1-4, with D perhaps matching TRBD1 (5 bases). The CDR3 loop reads CASSVDQGSGEKLFF. CDR3 bases: TGTGCCAGCAGCGTTGACCAGGGTAGTGGTGAAAAACTGTTTTTT.